This TCR beta chain was identified in a study of blood T cells in healthy people across ages. Study outcomes and limitations: Diversity estimated from one million T cells was considered an underestimate. PBMCs left unsorted prevented a conclusive naive versus antigen-experienced comparison.

Together with a sample-barcoded 5' primer, a J-beta primer mix was included in a second PCR lasting about 7 to 11 cycles. One entry per CDR3 protein, called by TCRdb with MiXCR from the 5' RACE reads. Here the sample spans 900,000 to 950,000 distinct CDR3 sequences, 25% to 35% being singletons. As concerns this clonotype: Its target is unknown. Lacking the conserved final phenylalanine or tryptophan, this CDR3 likely reflects a read error.

The CDR3 runs 15 residues. Trimming took 5 bases from V and 0 from J; bases not matched to a gene: 3. Germline values: CDR1 MNHEY, CDR2 SVGAGI. The same data also went into a second study, on T cells of mothers and their children. From that report: Three healthy Caucasian mothers gave samples, and so did their six children. Each child contributed some 3 million TCR beta CDR3 reads, while each mother contributed over 8 million.

The source of this sequence is a woman between 40 and 55 years old in good health. Sequenced material: blood. The genes are TRBV6-5 and TRBJ1-3, with 8 positions matching TRBD1. CDR3 nucleotide sequence: TGTGCCAGCAGTAGCACAGGGGGCTCTGGAAACACCATATATGTT. Encoded protein: CASSSTGGSGNTIYV.